This T cell receptor (beta chain) is from a study of cytomegalovirus exposure and HLA in healthy donors. Findings and limits, study-wide: TCR beta sequences numbering roughly 16,000 were associated with HLA alleles at 0.05 false discovery rate in a later analysis.

Per the germline V gene, CDR1 is SGHRS and CDR2 is YFSETQ. With 4 bases removed from V and 8 bases from J, the gap between germline ends came to 12 bases. CDR3 length: 13 amino acids. About this clone itself: Its cognate antigen is unknown.

Amplification used 60 Vbeta primers and 13 Jbeta primers. Method: immunoSEQ multiplex PCR; TCRdb's copy keeps in-frame clones and lacks some. The table records roughly 160,000 clones, approximately 77% of them present only once. This sequence originates from a man younger than 40 in good health and CMV-seropositive. Sequenced: PBMCs. This rearrangement joins TRBV5-1 to TRBJ2-2; maybe TRBD1 (5 bases). The CDR3 region is CASSLRSGGELFF. The DNA for the CDR3 is TGCGCCAGCAGCCTACGTTCAGGGGGGGAGCTGTTTTTT.